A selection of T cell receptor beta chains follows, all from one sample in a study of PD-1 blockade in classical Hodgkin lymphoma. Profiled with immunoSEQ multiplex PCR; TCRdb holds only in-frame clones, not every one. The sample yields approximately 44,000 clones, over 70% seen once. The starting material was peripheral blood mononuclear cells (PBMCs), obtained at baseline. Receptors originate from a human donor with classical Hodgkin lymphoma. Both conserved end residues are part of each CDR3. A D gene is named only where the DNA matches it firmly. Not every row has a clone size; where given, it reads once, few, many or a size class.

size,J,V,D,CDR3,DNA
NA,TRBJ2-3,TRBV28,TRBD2,CASSFAAGDDTQYF,TGTGCCAGCAGTTTCGCGGCGGGAGATGATACGCAGTATTTT
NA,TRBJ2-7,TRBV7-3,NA,CATSPDGSYEQYF,TGTGCCACCTCTCCGGACGGTTCCTACGAGCAGTACTTC
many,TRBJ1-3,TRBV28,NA,CASSLIGPSGNTIYF,TGTGCCAGCAGCTTGATAGGGCCCTCTGGAAACACCATATATTTT
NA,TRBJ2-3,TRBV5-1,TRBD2,CASSLDGTSGIPTQYF,TGCGCCAGCAGCTTGGATGGGACTAGCGGGATCCCTACGCAGTATTTT
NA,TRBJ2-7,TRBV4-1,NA,CASSPTEFYEQYF,TGCGCCAGCAGCCCCACCGAATTCTACGAGCAGTACTTC
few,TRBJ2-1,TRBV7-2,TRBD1,CASSQGQGAYNEQFF,TGTGCCAGCAGCCAGGGACAGGGAGCCTACAATGAGCAGTTCTTC
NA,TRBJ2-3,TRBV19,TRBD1,CASSIGDRVRDTQYF,TGTGCCAGTAGTATAGGGGACAGGGTTCGGGATACGCAGTATTTT
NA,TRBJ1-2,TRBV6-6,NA,CASRLGSGYTF,TGTGCCAGCAGATTAGGGAGCGGCTACACCTTC
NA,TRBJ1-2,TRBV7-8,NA,CASSLGSWGRNYGYTF,TGTGCCAGCAGCTTAGGTAGCTGGGGGCGCAACTATGGCTACACCTTC
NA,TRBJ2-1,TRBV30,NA,CAWRPLYNEQFF,TGTGCCTGGAGGCCCCTATACAATGAGCAGTTCTTC
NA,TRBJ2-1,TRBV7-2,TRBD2,CASSLDRGEHNEQFF,TGTGCCAGCAGCTTGGACCGGGGGGAACACAATGAGCAGTTCTTC
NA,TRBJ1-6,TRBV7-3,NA,CASSLKTGDSPLHF,TGTGCCAGCAGCTTAAAAACAGGAGATTCACCCCTCCACTTT
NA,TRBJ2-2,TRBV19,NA,CASSRGNTGELFF,TGTGCCAGTAGTAGAGGGAACACCGGGGAGCTGTTTTTT
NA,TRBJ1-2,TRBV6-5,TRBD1,CASSYSWTGGGGYTF,TGTGCCAGCAGTTACAGTTGGACAGGGGGTGGTGGCTACACCTTC
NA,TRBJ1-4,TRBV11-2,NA,CASSSQVATNEKLFF,TGTGCCAGCAGCTCACAGGTTGCAACTAATGAAAAACTGTTTTTT
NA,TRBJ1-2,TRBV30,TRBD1,CAWSEQGAQGSYGYTF,TGTGCCTGGAGTGAACAGGGGGCGCAAGGCTCTTATGGCTACACCTTC
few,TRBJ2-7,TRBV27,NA,CASSLRPVISYEQYF,TGTGCCAGCAGTTTACGCCCAGTTATTTCCTACGAGCAGTACTTC
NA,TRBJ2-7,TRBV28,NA,CASTPRWSSYEQYF,TGTGCCAGCACCCCCCGGTGGAGCTCCTACGAGCAGTACTTC
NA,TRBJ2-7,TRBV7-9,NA,CASSLDTGNEQYF,TGTGCCAGCAGCTTGGATACCGGAAACGAGCAGTACTTC
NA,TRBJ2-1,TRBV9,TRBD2,CASSVDGRAGDEQFF,TGTGCCAGCAGCGTAGACGGGAGGGCCGGAGATGAGCAGTTCTTC
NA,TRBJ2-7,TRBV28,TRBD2,CASSLGGGSYEQYF,TGTGCCAGCAGTTTAGGCGGGGGGTCCTACGAGCAGTACTTC
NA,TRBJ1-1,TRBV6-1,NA,CARSVRPYEAFF,TGTGCCCGCAGTGTCCGGCCTTATGAAGCTTTCTTT
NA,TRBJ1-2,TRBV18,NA,CASSPPGPALGLSGYTF,TGTGCCAGCTCACCACCGGGTCCGGCCCTGGGGTTGAGTGGCTACACCTTC
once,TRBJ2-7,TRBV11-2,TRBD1,CASSLRRDRLVYEQYF,TGTGCCAGCAGCTTAAGAAGGGACAGGTTGGTTTACGAGCAGTACTTC
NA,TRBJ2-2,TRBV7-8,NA,CASSPGELFF,TGTGCCAGCTCCCCCGGGGAGCTGTTTTTT
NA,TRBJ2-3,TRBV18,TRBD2,CASSPGLAGNTDTQYF,TGTGCCAGCTCACCTGGACTAGCGGGTAACACAGATACGCAGTATTTT
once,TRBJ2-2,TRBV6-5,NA,CASSNPRGTGELFF,TGTGCCAGCAGTAACCCCCGCGGCACCGGGGAGCTGTTTTTT
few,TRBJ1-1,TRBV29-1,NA,CSVEDQGRTEAFF,TGCAGCGTTGAAGATCAGGGTCGGACTGAAGCTTTCTTT
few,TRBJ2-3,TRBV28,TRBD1,CASSLDRGFTDTQYF,TGTGCCAGCAGTCTAGACAGGGGCTTCACAGATACGCAGTATTTT
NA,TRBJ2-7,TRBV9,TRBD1,CASSVGTEAYEQYF,TGTGCCAGCAGCGTGGGGACAGAAGCCTACGAGCAGTACTTC
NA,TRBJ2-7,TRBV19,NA,CASSISSGGEQYF,TGTGCCAGTAGTATCTCCAGTGGAGGCGAGCAGTACTTC
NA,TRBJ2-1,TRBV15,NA,CATSRGGGSEQFF,TGTGCCACCAGCAGAGGGGGCGGGTCTGAGCAGTTCTTC
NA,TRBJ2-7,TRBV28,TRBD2,CASSPLGSGIAYEQYF,TGTGCCAGCAGCCCCTTAGGGAGCGGGATCGCCTACGAGCAGTACTTC
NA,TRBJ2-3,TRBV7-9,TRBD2,CASSSAPLAGTGTQYF,TGTGCCAGCAGCTCGGCCCCGCTAGCGGGAACGGGTACGCAGTATTTT
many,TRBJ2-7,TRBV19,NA,CASSIAQNSYEQYF,TGTGCCAGTAGTATAGCCCAGAACTCCTACGAGCAGTACTTC
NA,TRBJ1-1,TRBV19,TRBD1,CASTFGTANTEAFF,TGTGCCAGTACCTTCGGGACAGCGAACACTGAAGCTTTCTTT
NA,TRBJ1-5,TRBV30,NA,CAWSVQGFNQPQHF,TGTGCCTGGAGTGTTCAGGGCTTCAATCAGCCCCAGCATTTT
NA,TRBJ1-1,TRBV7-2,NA,CASSLKRENTEAFF,TGTGCCAGCAGCTTAAAGCGGGAGAACACTGAAGCTTTCTTT